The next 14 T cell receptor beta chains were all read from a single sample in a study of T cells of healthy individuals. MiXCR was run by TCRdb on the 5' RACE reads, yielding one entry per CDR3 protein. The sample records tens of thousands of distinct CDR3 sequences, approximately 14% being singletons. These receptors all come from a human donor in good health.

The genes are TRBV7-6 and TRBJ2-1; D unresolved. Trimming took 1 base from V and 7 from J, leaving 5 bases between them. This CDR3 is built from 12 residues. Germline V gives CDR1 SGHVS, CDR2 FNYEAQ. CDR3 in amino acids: CASSLVPNEQFF. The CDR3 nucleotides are TGTGCCAGCAGCTTAGTCCCTAATGAGCAGTTCTTC.

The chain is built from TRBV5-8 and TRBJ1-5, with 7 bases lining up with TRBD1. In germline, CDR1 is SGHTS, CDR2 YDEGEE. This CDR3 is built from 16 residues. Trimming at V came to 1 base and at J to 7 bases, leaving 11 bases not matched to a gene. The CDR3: CASSLRSGGFGQPQHF. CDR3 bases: TGTGCCAGCAGCTTGAGATCAGGGGGTTTCGGGCAGCCCCAGCATTTT.

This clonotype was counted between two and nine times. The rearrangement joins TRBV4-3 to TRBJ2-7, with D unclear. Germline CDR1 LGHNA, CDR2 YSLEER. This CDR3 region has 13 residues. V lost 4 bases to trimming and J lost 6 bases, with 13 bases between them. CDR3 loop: CASSPTDWGEQYF. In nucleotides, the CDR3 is TGCGCCAGCAGCCCGACCGACTGGGGCGAGCAGTACTTC.

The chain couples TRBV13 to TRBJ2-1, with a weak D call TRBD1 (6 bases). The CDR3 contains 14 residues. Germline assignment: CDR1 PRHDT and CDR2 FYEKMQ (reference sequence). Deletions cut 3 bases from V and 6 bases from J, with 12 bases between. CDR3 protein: CASSLGARVNEQFF. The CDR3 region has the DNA TGTGCCAGCAGCTTGGGGGCGCGGGTCAATGAGCAGTTCTTC.

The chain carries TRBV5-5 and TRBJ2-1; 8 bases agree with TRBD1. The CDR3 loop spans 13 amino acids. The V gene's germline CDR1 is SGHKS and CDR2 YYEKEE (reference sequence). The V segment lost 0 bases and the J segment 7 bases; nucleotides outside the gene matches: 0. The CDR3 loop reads CASSLGTGNEQFF. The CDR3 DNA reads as TGTGCCAGCAGCTTGGGGACAGGGAATGAGCAGTTCTTC. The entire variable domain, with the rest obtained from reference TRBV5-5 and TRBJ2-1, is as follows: DAGVTQSPTHLIKTRGQQVTLRCSPISGHKSVSWYQQVLGQGPQFIFQYYEKEERGRGNFPDRFSARQFPNYSSELNVNALLLGDSALYLCASSLGTGNEQFFGPGTRLTVL.

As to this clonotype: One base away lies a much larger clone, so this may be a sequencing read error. The CDR3 DNA reads as TGTGCCAGCGCCTCCCGCGGGTCGAGGGCCGAGCAGTACTTC. Protein: CASASRGSRAEQYF. The gene calls are TRBV12-3 or TRBV12-4 and TRBJ2-7, with D perhaps matching TRBD2 (5 bases). Trimming cost V 8 bases and J 6 bases, with 20 bases left between them. The CDR3 runs 14 residues.

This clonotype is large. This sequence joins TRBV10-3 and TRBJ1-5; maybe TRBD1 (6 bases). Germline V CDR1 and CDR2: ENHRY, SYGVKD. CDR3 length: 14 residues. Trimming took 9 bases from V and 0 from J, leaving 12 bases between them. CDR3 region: CAIGEGDSNQPQHF. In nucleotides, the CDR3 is TGTGCCATTGGCGAGGGGGATAGCAATCAGCCCCAGCATTTT.

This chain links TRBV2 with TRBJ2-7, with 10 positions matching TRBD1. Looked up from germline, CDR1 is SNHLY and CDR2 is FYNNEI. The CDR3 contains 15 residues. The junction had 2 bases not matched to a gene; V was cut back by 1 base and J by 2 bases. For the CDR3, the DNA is TGTGCCAGCAGTGAAGGGACAGGGGGGGCCTACGAGCAGTACTTC. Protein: CASSEGTGGAYEQYF. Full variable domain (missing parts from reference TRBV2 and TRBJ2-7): EPEVTQTPSHQVTQMGQEVILRCVPISNHLYFYWYRQILGQKVEFLVSFYNNEISEKSEIFDDQFSVERPDGSNFTLKIRSTKLEDSAMYFCASSEGTGGAYEQYFGPGTRLTVT.

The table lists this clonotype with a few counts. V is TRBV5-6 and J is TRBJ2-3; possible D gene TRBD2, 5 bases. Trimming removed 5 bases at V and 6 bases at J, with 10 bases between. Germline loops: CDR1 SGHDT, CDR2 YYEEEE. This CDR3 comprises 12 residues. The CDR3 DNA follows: TGTGCCAGCAGTCTGAGGAGGGATACGCAGTATTTT. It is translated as CASSLRRDTQYF. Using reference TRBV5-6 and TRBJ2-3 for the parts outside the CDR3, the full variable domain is DAGVTQSPTHLIKTRGQQVTLRCSPKSGHDTVSWYQQALGQGPQFIFQYYEEEERQRGNFPDRFSGHQFPNYSSELNVNALLLGDSALYLCASSLRRDTQYFGPGTRLTVL.

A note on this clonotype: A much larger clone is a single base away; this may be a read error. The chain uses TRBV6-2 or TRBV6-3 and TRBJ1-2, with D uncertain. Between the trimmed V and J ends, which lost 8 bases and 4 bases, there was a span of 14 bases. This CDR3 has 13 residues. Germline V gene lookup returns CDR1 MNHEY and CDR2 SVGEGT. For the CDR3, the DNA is TGTGCCAGCCGTACCTGGACGGTCTATGGCTACACCTTC. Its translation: CASRTWTVYGYTF.

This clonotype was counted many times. CDR3 nucleotide sequence: TGCAGCGTAGCGGTTCTACCCACAGATACGCAGTATTTT. It specifies CSVAVLPTDTQYF. This sequence joins TRBV29-1 and TRBJ2-3, with D perhaps TRBD2 (5 bases). The V end lost 6 bases, the J end lost 2 bases, and 12 bases lay between the germline ends. The CDR3 contains 13 residues. Germline CDR1 SQVTM, CDR2 ANQGSEA.

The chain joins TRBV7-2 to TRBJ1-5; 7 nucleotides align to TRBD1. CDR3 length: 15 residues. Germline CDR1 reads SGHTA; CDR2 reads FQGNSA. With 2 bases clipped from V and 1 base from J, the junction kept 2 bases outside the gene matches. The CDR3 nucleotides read TGTGCCAGCAGCTTACCAGGGGGAAGCAATCAGCCCCAGCATTTT. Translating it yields CASSLPGGSNQPQHF.

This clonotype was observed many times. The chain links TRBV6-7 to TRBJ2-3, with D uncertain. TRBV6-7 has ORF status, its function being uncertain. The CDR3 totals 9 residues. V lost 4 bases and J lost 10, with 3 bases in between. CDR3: CASSLSQYF. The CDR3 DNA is TGTGCCAGCAGTTTATCGCAGTATTTT.

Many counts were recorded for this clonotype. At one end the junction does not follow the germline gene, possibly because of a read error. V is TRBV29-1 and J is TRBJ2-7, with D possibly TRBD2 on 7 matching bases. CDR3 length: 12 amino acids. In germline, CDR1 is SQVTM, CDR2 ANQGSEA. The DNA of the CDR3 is TGCAGCGTTGAAAGCAGGGGAGGGCACACGCACTTC. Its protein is CSVESRGGHTHF.